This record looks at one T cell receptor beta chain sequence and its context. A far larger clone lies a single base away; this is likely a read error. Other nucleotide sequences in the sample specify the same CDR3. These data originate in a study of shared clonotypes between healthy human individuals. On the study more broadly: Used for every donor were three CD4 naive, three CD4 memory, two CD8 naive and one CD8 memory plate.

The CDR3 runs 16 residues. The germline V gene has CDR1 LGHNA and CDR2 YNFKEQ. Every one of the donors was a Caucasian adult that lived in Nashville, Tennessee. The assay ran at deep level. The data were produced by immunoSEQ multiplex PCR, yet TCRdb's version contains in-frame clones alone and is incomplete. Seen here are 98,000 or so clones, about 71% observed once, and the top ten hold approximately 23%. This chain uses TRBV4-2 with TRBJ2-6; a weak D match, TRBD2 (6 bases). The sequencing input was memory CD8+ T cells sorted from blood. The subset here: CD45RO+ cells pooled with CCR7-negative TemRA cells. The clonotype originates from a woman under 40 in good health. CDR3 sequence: CASSQDGDSGANVLTF. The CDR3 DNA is TGTGCCAGCAGCCAAGACGGGGACTCTGGAGCCAACGTCCTGACTTTC.